The 14 T cell receptor beta chains listed next were all sequenced from one sample in a study of blood T cell repertoires in COVID-19. TCRdb's copy holds only in-frame clones and misses some; the assay was immunoSEQ multiplex PCR. Here the sample spans 140,000 to 150,000 clones, more than 85% being singletons. The source material was peripheral blood. The source of these receptors is a man between 60 and 70 years old with active or convalescent COVID-19.

This chain connects TRBV3-1 (or the pseudogene TRBV3-2) to TRBJ2-7; 13 nucleotides align to TRBD2. The CDR3 has 16 residues. The trim removed 2 bases at V and 2 bases at J, leaving 3 bases unmatched. From germline, CDR1 is LGHDT and CDR2 YNNKEL (reference sequence). CDR3: CASSQQGLAGTYEQYF. In nucleotides, the CDR3 is TGTGCCAGCAGCCAACAGGGACTAGCGGGAACCTACGAGCAGTACTTC.

The chain combines TRBV5-1 with TRBJ1-6, with 8 bases lining up with TRBD1. With V trimmed by 3 bases and J by 7 bases, 3 bases remained unmatched. The CDR3 spans 14 residues. CDR1 and CDR2 from the germline V gene are SGHRS and YFSETQ. The CDR3 nucleotides are TGCGCCAGCAGCTCAGACAGGGGAAATTCACCCCTCCACTTT. It yields the protein CASSSDRGNSPLHF.

CDR3 bases: TGTGCCAGCAGCTTGTCACTGATCAATGAGCAGTTCTTC. Translation: CASSLSLINEQFF. The chain combines TRBV7-2 with TRBJ2-1; D not certain. Germline V gives CDR1 SGHTA, CDR2 FQGNSA. The CDR3 is 13 amino acids. V was shortened by 3 bases and J by 6 bases, with 9 bases between the two germline ends.

The chain joins TRBV5-1 to TRBJ2-3, with 9 bases aligning to TRBD1. V shed 0 bases and J 3 bases; nucleotides not matched to a gene: 8. CDR1 SGHRS and CDR2 YFSETQ come from the germline V gene. This CDR3 spans 17 amino acids. The CDR3, as DNA: TGCGCCAGCAGCTTGGCCGGGACAGGGAGAAGAACAGATACGCAGTATTTT. It translates to CASSLAGTGRRTDTQYF.

The V and J genes are TRBV19 and TRBJ1-5; 7 bases align to TRBD1. V dropped 7 bases and J dropped 1; count of bases not matched to a gene: 4. CDR3 length: 14 residues. The germline V gene encodes CDR1 LNHDA and CDR2 SQIVND (reference sequence). CDR3 loop: CASTRTGSNQPQHF. CDR3 nucleotides: TGTGCCAGTACCAGGACAGGAAGCAATCAGCCCCAGCATTTT.

The chain is built from TRBV19 and TRBJ1-3; D gene uncertain. Germline CDR1 reads LNHDA; CDR2 reads SQIVND (reference sequence). The CDR3 loop spans 13 amino acids. V dropped 4 bases and J dropped 0 bases, with 4 bases sitting between them. CDR3 DNA: TGTGCCAGTAGTAGGAGCTCTGGAAACACCATATATTTT. Protein product: CASSRSSGNTIYF. Full variable domain (rest looked up from reference TRBV19 and TRBJ1-3): DGGITQSPKYLFRKEGQNVTLSCEQNLNHDAMYWYRQDPGQGLRLIYYSQIVNDFQKGDIAEGYSVSREKKESFPLTVTSAQKNPTAFYLCASSRSSGNTIYFGEGSWLTVV.

The chain employs TRBV9 and TRBJ2-1, with unresolved D. Per the germline V gene, CDR1 is SGDLS and CDR2 is YYNGEE. The CDR3 contains 17 residues. Trimming took 4 bases from V and 1 from J, leaving 18 bases between them. CDR3 protein: CASSPKSPLQSYNEQFF. In nucleotides, the CDR3 is TGTGCCAGCAGCCCGAAGAGCCCCCTACAGTCCTACAATGAGCAGTTCTTC.

A few counts support this clone. The CDR3 region has the DNA TGTGCCACCCGACAGTCTAGGTCCTTTAATGAAAAACTGTTTTTT. Residues: CATRQSRSFNEKLFF. The chain combines TRBV19 with TRBJ1-4, with TRBD1 as a possible D gene (5 bases). Germline CDR1 and CDR2: LNHDA and SQIVND (reference sequence). This CDR3 region has 15 residues. Between the trimmed V and J ends, which lost 10 bases and 4 bases, there was a span of 19 bases.

The J gene is TRBJ1-2, the V gene TRBV5-8; 9 nucleotides align to TRBD1. The trim removed 0 bases at V and 4 bases at J, leaving 4 bases unmatched. Germline loops: CDR1 SGHTS, CDR2 YDEGEE. The CDR3 is 15 amino acids. The CDR3 DNA sequence: TGTGCCAGCAGCTTGGCCAGGACAGGGGTCTATGGCTACACCTTC. It encodes CASSLARTGVYGYTF.

The chain couples TRBV7-9 to TRBJ2-7, with TRBD1 identical over 10 bases. This CDR3 comprises 16 residues. V was clipped by 1 base and J by 6 bases; unmatched bases: 9. Germline V gene lookup returns CDR1 SEHNR and CDR2 FQNEAQ (reference sequence). CDR3: CASSLGRDRGKVEQYF. CDR3 bases: TGTGCCAGCAGCTTAGGTAGGGACAGGGGAAAGGTCGAGCAGTACTTC.

V is TRBV7-9 and J is TRBJ1-1; no definite D call. This CDR3 is built from 14 residues. Germline V gives CDR1 SEHNR, CDR2 FQNEAQ (reference sequence). The V end lost 1 base, the J end lost 5 bases, and 11 bases lay between the germline ends. The CDR3 loop reads CASSLELPRTEAFF. As DNA, the CDR3 is TGTGCCAGCAGCTTAGAGCTACCACGTACTGAAGCTTTCTTT.

J is TRBJ1-1 and V is TRBV12-3 or TRBV12-4; D might be TRBD1 (5 bases). Trimming left V 2 bases short and J 7 bases short, with 8 bases between. The CDR3 totals 12 residues. The CDR3 loop is CASSLQGFEAFF. CDR3 bases: TGTGCCAGCAGTTTACAGGGTTTTGAAGCTTTCTTT.

The chain joins TRBV7-3 to TRBJ2-5, with a tentative D call TRBD2 (5 bases). The CDR3 is 13 residues long. Germline V gene data show CDR1 as SGHTA and CDR2 as FQGTGA. Deletions cut 0 bases from V and 3 bases from J, with 5 bases between. DNA for the CDR3: TGTGCCAGCAGCTTAACCGGGGAAGAGACCCAGTACTTC. Residues: CASSLTGEETQYF.

The rearrangement joins TRBV6-5 to TRBJ2-5; possibly TRBD2 for D (5 bases). The CDR3 totals 14 residues. The germline V gene encodes CDR1 MNHEY and CDR2 SVGAGI. V lost 6 bases and J 2 bases, leaving 13 bases between the germline ends. The CDR3 reads CASSKPGGQETQYF. The DNA for the CDR3 is TGTGCCAGCAGCAAACCGGGCGGGCAAGAGACCCAGTACTTC.